This T cell receptor beta chain appears in the sequencing data of a study of blood T cells in healthy people across ages. General observations from the study: Naive T cell percentage showed a strong correlation with the diversity of TCR beta.

A note on this clonotype: As yet, its antigen is unknown.

The CDR3 contains 14 residues. The V and J ends lost 1 base and 6 bases, in that order; junction bases with no gene match: 4. Germline-derived CDR1 and CDR2 are MGHRA and YSYEKL. Through a sample-barcoded 5' primer and a J-beta primer mix, a second PCR was run for roughly 6 to 11 cycles. Every sample produced at least 3 million CDR3-containing paired-end reads. Each CDR3 protein gets one entry after TCRdb re-called the 5' RACE reads with MiXCR. Among 800,000 or so distinct CDR3 sequences listed, 20% to 25% were seen once. The sample also formed part of further work on T cells of mothers and their children. That report notes: Per child, roughly 3.1 million TCR beta CDR3 reads were obtained, against over 10 million per mother. The analysis detected no persistent microchimeric T cell clones.

This chain uses TRBV4-1 with TRBJ2-7; the match to TRBD2 covers 9 bases. The TCR originated in a boy aged 5-17 years in good health. The specimen was blood. The CDR3 DNA follows: TGCGCCAGCAGCCAAGGGCTAGCGGGAATCGAGCAGTACTTC. This encodes CASSQGLAGIEQYF.